Below, 7 T cell receptor beta chains from the same sample are listed, as sequenced in a study of CD8 T cells in Susac syndrome (dated by TCRdb to between 2018 and 2021). Library prep was done by the immunoSEQ multiplex PCR assay. RNA was extracted with the RNeasy kit and 0.5 to 1 ug was reverse transcribed using random hexamers. TCRdb reworked the public reads: Q25 trimming with fastp, MiXCR clone assembly, productive beta chains retained. Every distinct CDR3 protein forms one entry, paired with its most common genes and DNA. The sample table records 69,000 or so distinct CDR3 sequences; 85% to 95% of these occur just once. The ten largest make up around 0.25% of the sample. The source material was CD8+ T cells from PBMCs. The receptors derive from a human donor in good health.

The CDR3 nucleotides are TGTGCCAGCAGTACCGGGACAGCTAACTATGGCTACACCTTC. Translated, it gives CASSTGTANYGYTF. V and J are TRBV27 and TRBJ1-2, with 7 bases identical to TRBD1. This CDR3 has 14 amino acids. The V and J ends lost 5 bases and 0 bases, in that order; junction bases with no gene match: 3. The germline V gene has CDR1 MNHEY and CDR2 SMNVEV (reference sequence).

A word on this clonotype: Mismatch with germline at one junction end may stem from a read error. This chain links TRBV7-7 with TRBJ2-1, with TRBD2 matching over 7 bases. Germline CDR1 and CDR2: SSHAT and FNYEAQ (reference sequence). The CDR3 covers 20 residues. DNA of the CDR3: TGTGCTAGCAGCCAGGAACCTCCACTGACACTAACCGGGGGGTACAATGAGCAGTTCTTC. Amino acids: CASSQEPPLTLTGGYNEQFF.

This rearrangement joins TRBV7-9 to TRBJ1-1, with D hard to call. Germline CDR1 and CDR2: SEHNR and FQNEAQ (reference sequence). The CDR3 runs to 14 residues. The germline V and J ends were trimmed by 5 bases and 8 bases, with 18 bases remaining between them. The CDR3 protein is CASSPHDNPQEAFF. CDR3 DNA sequence: TGTGCCAGCAGCCCGCACGACAACCCCCAGGAAGCTTTCTTT.

This clonotype has more than one count but fewer than ten. The J gene is TRBJ2-7, the V gene TRBV7-2; tentative D call: TRBD2 (5 bases). The CDR3 is made up of 13 amino acids. Between the trimmed V and J ends, which lost 2 bases and 5 bases, there was a span of 10 bases. Germline V CDR1 and CDR2: SGHTA, FQGNSA. The CDR3 nucleotides are TGTGCCAGCAGCTTATCTCTCGGGAACGAGCAGTACTTC. It codes for CASSLSLGNEQYF.

This chain links TRBV19 with TRBJ1-5, with D perhaps TRBD1 (5 bases). The CDR3 contains 15 residues. In germline, CDR1 is LNHDA, CDR2 SQIVND (reference sequence). The V gene lost 4 bases and the J gene lost 4 bases, with 14 bases spanning the gap. CDR3 DNA: TGTGCCAGTAGTACGACCGACAGCGGTAATCAGCCCCAGCATTTT. Translating it yields CASSTTDSGNQPQHF.

This chain links TRBV23-1 with TRBJ1-2, with D perhaps TRBD1 (5 bases). TRBV23-1 is known as an ORF, though its function is uncertain. The CDR3 loop spans 16 amino acids. Deletions cut 2 bases from V and 2 bases from J, with 15 bases between. The CDR3 coding sequence is TGCGCCAGCAGTCAAACTGGGGCCAGCCCCAACTATGGCTACACCTTC. Translated, it gives CASSQTGASPNYGYTF.

V is TRBV9 and J is TRBJ1-2; 9 positions agree with TRBD1. Unmatched junction bases numbered 2, after V lost 0 bases and J lost 2 bases. The CDR3 length is 15 residues. The germline V gene has CDR1 SGDLS and CDR2 YYNGEE. CDR3 amino acids: CASSVGGTGNYGYTF. DNA of the CDR3: TGTGCCAGCAGCGTAGGTGGGACAGGGAACTATGGCTACACCTTC.